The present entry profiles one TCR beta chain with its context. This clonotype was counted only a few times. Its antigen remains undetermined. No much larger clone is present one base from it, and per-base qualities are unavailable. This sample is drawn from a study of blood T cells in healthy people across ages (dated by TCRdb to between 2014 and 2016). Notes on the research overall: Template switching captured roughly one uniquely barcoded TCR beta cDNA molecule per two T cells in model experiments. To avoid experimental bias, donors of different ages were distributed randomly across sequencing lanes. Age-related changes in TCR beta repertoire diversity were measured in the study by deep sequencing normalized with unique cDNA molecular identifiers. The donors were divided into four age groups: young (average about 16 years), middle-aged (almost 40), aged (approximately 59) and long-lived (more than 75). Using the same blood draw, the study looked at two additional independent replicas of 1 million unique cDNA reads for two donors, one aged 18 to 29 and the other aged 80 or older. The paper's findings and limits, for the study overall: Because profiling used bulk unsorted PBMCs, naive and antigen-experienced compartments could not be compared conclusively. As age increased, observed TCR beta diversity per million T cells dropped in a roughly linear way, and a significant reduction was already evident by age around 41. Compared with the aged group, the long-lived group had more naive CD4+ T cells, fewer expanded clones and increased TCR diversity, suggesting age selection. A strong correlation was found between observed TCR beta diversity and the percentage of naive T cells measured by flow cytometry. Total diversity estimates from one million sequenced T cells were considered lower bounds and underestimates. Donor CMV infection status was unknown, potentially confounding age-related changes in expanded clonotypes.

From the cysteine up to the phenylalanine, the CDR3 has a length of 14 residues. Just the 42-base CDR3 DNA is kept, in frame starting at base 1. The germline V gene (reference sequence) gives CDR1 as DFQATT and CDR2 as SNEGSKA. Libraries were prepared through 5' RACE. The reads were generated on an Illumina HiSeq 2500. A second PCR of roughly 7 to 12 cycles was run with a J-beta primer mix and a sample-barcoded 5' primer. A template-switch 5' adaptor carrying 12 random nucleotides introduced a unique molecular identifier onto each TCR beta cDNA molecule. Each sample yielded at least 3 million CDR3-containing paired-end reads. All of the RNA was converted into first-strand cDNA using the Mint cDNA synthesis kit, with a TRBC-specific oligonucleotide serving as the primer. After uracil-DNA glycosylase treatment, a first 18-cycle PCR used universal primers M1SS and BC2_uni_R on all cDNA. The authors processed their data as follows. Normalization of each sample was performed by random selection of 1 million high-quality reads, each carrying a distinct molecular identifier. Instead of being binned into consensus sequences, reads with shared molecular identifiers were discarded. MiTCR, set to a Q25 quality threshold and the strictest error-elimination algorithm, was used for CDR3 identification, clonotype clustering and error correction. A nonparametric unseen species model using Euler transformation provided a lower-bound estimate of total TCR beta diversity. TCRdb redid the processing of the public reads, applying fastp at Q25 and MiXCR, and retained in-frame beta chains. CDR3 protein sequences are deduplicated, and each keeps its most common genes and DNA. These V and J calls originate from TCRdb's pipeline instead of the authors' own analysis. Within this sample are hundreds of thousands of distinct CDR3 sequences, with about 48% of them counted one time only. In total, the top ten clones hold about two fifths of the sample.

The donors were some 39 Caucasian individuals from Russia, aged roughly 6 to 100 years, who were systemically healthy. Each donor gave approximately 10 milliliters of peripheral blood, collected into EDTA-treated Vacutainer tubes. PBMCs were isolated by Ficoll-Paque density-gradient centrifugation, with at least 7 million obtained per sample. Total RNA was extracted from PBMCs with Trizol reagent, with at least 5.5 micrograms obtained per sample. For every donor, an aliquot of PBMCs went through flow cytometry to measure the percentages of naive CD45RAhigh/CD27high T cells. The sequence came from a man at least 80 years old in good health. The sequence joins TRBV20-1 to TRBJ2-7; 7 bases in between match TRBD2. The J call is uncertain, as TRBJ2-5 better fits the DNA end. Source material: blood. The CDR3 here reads CSARHAGVRETQYF. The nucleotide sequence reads TGCAGTGCTCGACATGCGGGAGTTCGGGAGACCCAGTACTTC.